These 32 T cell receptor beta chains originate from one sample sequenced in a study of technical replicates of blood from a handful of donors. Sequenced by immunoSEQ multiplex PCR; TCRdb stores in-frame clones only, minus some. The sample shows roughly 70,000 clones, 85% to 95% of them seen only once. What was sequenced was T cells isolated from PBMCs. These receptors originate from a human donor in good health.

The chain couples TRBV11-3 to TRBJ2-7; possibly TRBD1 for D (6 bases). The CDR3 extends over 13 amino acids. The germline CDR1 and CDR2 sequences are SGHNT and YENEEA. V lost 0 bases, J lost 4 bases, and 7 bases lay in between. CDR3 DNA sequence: TGTGCCAGCAGCTTAGAGAGGGGGTACGAGCAGTACTTC. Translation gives CASSLERGYEQYF.

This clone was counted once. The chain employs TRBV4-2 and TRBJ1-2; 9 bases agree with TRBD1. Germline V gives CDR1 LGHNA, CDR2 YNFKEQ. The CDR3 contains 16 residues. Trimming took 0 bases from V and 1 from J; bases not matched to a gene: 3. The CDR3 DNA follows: TGTGCCAGCAGCCAAGAGGGGACAGGGAGTAACTATGGCTACACCTTC. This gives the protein CASSQEGTGSNYGYTF.

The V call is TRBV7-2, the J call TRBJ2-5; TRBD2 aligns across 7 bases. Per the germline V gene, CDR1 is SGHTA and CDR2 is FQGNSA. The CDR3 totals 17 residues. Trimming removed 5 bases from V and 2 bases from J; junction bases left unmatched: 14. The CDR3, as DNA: TGTGCCAGCAGCCCAAATGGAATTGGCGGGAGACAAGAGACCCAGTACTTC. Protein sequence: CASSPNGIGGRQETQYF. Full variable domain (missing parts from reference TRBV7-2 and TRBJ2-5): GAGVSQSPSNKVTEKGKDVELRCDPISGHTALYWYRQSLGQGLEFLIYFQGNSAPDKSGLPSDRFSAERTGGSVSTLTIQRTQQEDSAVYLCASSPNGIGGRQETQYFGPGTRLLVL.

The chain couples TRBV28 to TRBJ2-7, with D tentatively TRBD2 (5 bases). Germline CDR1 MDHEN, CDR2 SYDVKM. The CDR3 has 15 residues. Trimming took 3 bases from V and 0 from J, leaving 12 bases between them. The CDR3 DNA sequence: TGTGCCAGCAGTTTCGTTAGGGAGCCCTCCTACGAGCAGTACTTC. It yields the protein CASSFVREPSYEQYF.

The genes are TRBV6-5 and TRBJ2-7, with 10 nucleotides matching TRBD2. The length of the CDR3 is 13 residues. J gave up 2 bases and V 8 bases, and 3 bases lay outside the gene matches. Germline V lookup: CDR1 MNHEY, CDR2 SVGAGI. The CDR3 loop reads CASHLAGAYEQYF. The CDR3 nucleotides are TGTGCCAGCCACCTAGCGGGGGCCTACGAGCAGTACTTC.

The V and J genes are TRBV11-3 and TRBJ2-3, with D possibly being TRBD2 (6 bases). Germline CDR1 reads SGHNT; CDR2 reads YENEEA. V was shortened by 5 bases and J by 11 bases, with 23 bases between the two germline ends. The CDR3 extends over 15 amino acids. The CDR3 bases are TGTGCCAGCAGCCTGCGGAGCGCCGGGGGTGGTGGGCAGTATTTT. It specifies CASSLRSAGGGGQYF.

The CDR3 DNA reads TGTGCCAGCAGTCCAGACGGGAATCAGCCCCAGCATTTT. It specifies CASSPDGNQPQHF. The chain employs TRBV6-1 and TRBJ1-5; no firm D call. The V end was cut by 5 bases, the J end by 4 bases, with 9 bases between. The CDR3 covers 13 residues. Germline-derived CDR1 and CDR2 are MNHNS and SASEGT.

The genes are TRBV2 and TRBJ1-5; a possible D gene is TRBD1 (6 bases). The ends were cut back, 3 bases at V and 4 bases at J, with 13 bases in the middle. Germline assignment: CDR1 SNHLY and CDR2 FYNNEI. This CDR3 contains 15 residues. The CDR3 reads CASSESGTLNQPQHF. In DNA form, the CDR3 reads TGTGCCAGCAGTGAGTCCGGGACACTAAATCAGCCCCAGCATTTT.

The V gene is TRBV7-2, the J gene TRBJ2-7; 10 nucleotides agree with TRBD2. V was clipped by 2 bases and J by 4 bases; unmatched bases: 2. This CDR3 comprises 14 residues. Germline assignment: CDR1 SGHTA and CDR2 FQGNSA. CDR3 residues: CASSLTSGVYEQYF. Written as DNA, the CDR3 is TGTGCCAGCAGCTTAACTAGCGGGGTGTACGAGCAGTACTTC. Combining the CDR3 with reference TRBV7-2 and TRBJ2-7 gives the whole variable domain GAGVSQSPSNKVTEKGKDVELRCDPISGHTALYWYRQSLGQGLEFLIYFQGNSAPDKSGLPSDRFSAERTGGSVSTLTIQRTQQEDSAVYLCASSLTSGVYEQYFGPGTRLTVT.

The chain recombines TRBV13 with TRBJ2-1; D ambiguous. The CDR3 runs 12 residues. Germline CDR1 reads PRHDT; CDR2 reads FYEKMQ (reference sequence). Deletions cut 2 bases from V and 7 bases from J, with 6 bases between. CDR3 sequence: CASSLNRNEQFF. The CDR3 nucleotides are TGTGCCAGCAGCTTAAACAGAAATGAGCAGTTCTTC.

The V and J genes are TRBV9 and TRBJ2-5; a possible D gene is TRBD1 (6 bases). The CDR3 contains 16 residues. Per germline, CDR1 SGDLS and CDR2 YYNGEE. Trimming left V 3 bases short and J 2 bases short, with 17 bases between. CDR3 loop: CASSAAGQPLQETQYF. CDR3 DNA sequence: TGTGCCAGCAGCGCCGCTGGACAGCCACTACAAGAGACCCAGTACTTC.

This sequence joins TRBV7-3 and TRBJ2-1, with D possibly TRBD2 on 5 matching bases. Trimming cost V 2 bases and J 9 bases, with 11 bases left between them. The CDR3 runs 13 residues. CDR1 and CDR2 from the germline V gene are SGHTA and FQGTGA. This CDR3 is CASSLALDAEQFF. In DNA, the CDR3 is TGTGCCAGCAGCTTAGCACTAGACGCTGAGCAGTTCTTC. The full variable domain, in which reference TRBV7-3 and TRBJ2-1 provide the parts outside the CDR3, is GAGVSQTPSNKVTEKGKYVELRCDPISGHTALYWYRQSLGQGPEFLIYFQGTGAADDSGLPNDRFFAVRPEGSVSTLKIQRTERGDSAVYLCASSLALDAEQFFGPGTRLTVL.

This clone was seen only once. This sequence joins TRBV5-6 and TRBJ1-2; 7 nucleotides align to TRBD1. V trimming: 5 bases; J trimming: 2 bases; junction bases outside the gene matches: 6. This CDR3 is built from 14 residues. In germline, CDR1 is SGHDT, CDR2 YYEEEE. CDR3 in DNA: TGTGCCAGCAGGAAAACAGGGGCCAACTATGGCTACACCTTC. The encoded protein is CASRKTGANYGYTF.

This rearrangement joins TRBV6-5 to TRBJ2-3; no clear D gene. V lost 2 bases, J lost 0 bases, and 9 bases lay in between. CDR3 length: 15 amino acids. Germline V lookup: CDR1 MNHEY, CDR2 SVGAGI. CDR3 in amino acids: CASSYSTTSTDTQYF. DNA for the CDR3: TGTGCCAGCAGTTACAGTACTACTAGCACAGATACGCAGTATTTT.

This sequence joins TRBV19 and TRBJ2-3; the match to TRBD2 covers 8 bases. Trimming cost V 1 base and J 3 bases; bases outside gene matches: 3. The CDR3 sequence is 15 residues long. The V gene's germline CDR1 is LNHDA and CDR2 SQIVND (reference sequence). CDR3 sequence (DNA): TGTGCCAGTAGTATAGCTAGCGGGTTTACAGATACGCAGTATTTT. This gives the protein CASSIASGFTDTQYF.

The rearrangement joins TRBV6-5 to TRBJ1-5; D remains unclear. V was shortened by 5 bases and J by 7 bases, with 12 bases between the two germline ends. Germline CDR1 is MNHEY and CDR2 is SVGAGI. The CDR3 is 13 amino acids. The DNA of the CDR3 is TGTGCCAGCAGTCCAGATCCGGGGCAGCCCCAGCATTTT. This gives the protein CASSPDPGQPQHF.

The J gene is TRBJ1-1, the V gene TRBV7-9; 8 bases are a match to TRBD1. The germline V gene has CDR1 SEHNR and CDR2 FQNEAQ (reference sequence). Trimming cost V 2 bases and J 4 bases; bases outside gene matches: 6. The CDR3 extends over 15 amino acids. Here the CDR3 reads CASSLTDREGTEAFF. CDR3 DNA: TGTGCCAGCAGCTTAACGGACAGGGAAGGCACTGAAGCTTTCTTT.

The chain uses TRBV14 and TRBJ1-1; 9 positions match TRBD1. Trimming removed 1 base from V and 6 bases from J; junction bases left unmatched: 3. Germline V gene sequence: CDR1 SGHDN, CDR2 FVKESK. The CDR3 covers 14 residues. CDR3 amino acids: CASSQVRTGAEAFF. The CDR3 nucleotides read TGTGCCAGCAGCCAAGTTCGGACAGGGGCTGAAGCTTTCTTT.

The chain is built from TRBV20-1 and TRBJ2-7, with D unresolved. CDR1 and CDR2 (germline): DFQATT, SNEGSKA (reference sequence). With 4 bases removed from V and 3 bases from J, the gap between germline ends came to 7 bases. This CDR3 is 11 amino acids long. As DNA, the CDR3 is TGCAGTGCTAAGCCGGGCTACGAGCAGTACTTC. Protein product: CSAKPGYEQYF.

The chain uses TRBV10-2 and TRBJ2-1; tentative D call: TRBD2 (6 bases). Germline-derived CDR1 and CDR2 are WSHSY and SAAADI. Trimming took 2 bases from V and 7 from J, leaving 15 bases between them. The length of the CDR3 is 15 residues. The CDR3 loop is CASSELRESWNEQFF. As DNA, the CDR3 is TGCGCCAGCAGTGAGCTACGGGAGAGTTGGAATGAGCAGTTCTTC.

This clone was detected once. The CDR3 loop reads CASSPLGGWAFF. CDR3 sequence (DNA): TGTGCCAGCAGCCCGCTGGGGGGGTGGGCTTTCTTT. This sequence joins TRBV14 and TRBJ1-1; a weak D match, TRBD1 (5 bases). The CDR3 is 12 residues long. V shed 4 bases and J shed 11 bases, with 14 bases lying between them. Germline CDR1 is SGHDN and CDR2 is FVKESK.

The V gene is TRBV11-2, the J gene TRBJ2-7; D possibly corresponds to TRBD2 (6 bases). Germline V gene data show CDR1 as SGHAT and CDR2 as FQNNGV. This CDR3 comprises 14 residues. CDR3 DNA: TGTGCTTCTAGAGGGGAGCGGGTTGACTACGAGCAGTACTTC. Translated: CASRGERVDYEQYF.

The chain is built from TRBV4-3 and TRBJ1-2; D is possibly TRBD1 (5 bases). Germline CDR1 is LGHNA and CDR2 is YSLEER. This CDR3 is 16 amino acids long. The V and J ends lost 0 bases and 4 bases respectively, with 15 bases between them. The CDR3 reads CASSQDYAAGIYGYTF. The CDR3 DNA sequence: TGCGCCAGCAGCCAAGATTATGCGGCAGGGATCTATGGCTACACCTTC.

The CDR3 spells CASSLFRDEQFF. The CDR3 region has the DNA TGTGCCAGCAGCTTGTTCCGGGATGAGCAGTTCTTC. This sequence joins TRBV5-4 and TRBJ2-1; D call uncertain. Germline CDR1 is SGHNT and CDR2 is YYREEE (reference sequence). This CDR3 is built from 12 residues. Trimming left V 1 base short and J 8 bases short, with 7 bases between.

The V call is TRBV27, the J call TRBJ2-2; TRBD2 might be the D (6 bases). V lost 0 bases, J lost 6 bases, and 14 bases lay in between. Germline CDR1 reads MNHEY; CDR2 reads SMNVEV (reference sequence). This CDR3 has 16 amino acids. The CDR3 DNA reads TGTGCCAGCAGTTTATCGCACCGGGAGTTGGCCGGGGAGCTGTTTTTT. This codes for CASSLSHRELAGELFF.

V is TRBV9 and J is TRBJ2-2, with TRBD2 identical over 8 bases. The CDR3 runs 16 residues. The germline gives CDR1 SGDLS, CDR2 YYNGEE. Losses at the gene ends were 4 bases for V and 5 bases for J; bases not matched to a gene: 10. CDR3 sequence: CASSPTAGDFTGELFF. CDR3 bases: TGTGCCAGCAGCCCCACAGCGGGAGACTTTACCGGGGAGCTGTTTTTT.

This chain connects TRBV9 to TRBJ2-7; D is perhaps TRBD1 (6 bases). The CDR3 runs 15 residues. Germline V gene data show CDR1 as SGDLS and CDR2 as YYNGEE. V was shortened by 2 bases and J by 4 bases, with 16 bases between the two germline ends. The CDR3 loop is CASSVAIGQPYEQYF. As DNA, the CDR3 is TGTGCCAGCAGCGTTGCAATAGGACAGCCGTACGAGCAGTACTTC.

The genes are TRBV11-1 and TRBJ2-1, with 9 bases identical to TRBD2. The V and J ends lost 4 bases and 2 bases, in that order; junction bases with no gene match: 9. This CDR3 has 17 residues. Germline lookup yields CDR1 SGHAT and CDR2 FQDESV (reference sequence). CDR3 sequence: CASSSTLGLATYNEQFF. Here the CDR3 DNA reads TGTGCCAGCAGCTCTACCTTGGGACTAGCTACCTACAATGAGCAGTTCTTC.

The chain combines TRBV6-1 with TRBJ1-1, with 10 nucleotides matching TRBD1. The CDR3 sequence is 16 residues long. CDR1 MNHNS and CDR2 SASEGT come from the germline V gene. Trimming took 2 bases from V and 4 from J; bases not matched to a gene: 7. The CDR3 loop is CASSESGTGVSTEAFF. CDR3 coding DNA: TGTGCCAGCAGTGAAAGCGGGACAGGGGTGAGCACTGAAGCTTTCTTT.

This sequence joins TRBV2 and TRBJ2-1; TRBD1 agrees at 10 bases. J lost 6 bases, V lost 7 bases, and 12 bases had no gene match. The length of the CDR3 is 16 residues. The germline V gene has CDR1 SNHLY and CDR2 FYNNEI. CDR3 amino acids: CASNTPSGTGANEQFF. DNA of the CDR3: TGTGCCAGCAACACGCCCAGCGGGACAGGGGCCAATGAGCAGTTCTTC.

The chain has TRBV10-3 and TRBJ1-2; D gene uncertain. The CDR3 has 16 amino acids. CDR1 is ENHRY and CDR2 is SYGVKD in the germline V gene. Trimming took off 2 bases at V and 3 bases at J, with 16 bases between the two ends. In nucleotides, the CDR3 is TGTGCCATCAGTGAGCCTGGACTAAGGGAGGACTATGGCTACACCTTC. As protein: CAISEPGLREDYGYTF.

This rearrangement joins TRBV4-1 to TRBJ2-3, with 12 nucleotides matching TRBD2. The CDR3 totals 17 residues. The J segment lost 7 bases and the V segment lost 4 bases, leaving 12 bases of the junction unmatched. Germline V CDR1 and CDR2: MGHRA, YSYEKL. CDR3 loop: CASSLDSLAGGMNTQYF. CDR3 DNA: TGCGCCAGCAGCCTCGACTCCCTAGCGGGAGGGATGAATACGCAGTATTTT.